What follows describes a single T cell receptor (beta chain). Its antigen remains undetermined. Per-nucleotide qualities are absent, and no much larger clonotype sits a single base away. This entry comes from a study of long-term antiretroviral therapy in people with HIV (dated by TCRdb to between 2021 and 2024). For context, the study as a whole: The earliest samples were collected about a decade before the 2015 WHO recommendation for immediate ART, when ART was typically delayed until CD4 counts fell. No cross-contamination during QIAcube processing was seen in test extractions of a monoclonal T-cell line run alongside a few dozen polyclonal samples. Whether ART initiation and durable HIV suppression were associated with changes in peripheral blood TRB repertoire composition and diversity was tested in a retrospective serial study. Among the approximately 30 participants with HIV, eleven to twelve were female. A total of roughly 200 cryopreserved PBMC samples came from a few dozen adults with confirmed HIV infection and were collected serially over a mean of roughly six years (range 1-12).

Broader findings and caveats from the paper: CDR3 length ranges in HIV repertoires were narrower than in controls, and network structure suggested an antigen-experienced repertoire with only a slight naive shift after ART. A significant increase in TRB diversity was found to be associated with ART initiation, although TRB diversity was observed to remain significantly below that of transplant donor controls even after long-term ART. No data were available on ART adherence, viral resistance or therapy changes, limiting inferences about post-ART repertoire changes. The repertoire was dominated across all time points by expanded TRB clones identified before ART initiation, although this dominance was seen to fluctuate and to decrease in many PLHIV after ART. Unsorted PBMC were profiled instead of sorted CD4+ and CD8+ T cells because pre-ART samples had limited cell numbers. Since PBMC availability was limited, sequencing covered only the TCR beta chain, with no alpha chain pairing. The samples span the years 2004 to 2017, and the ART regimens used may be less effective than current regimens.

Participants were included only if at least one PBMC sample before ART initiation and at least two post-ART samples were available. Treatment was received in the United States of America by all participants with HIV. Cryopreserved samples of about 0.9-11 million PBMC were thawed and washed before DNA extraction. At the time of the earliest PBMC sample, participants with HIV were aged between about 20 and 54 years. PBMC samples were contributed by each participant from 1-4 timepoints before ART initiation and 2-8 timepoints after ART initiation, with a median of 7 samples. For every participant, serial HIV viral load, CD4+ T-cell count, ART history and demographic data were obtained. A Qiagen kit on a QIAcube was used to extract genomic DNA from unsorted PBMC, with samples processed in batches of 12. Sequencing of the TRB variable region was done with the immunoSEQ hsTCRB v3.0 assay at survey level resolution. TRB sequencing targeted a depth of about 40,000-55,000 T-cell genomes per sample. TRB libraries were pooled and sequenced on an Illumina MiSeq using a v3 150-cycle kit. Concerning the study's data processing: Repertoire analysis was run in R within a reproducible Nextflow workflow that covered QC, data transformation and analysis. LymphoSeq2, an R package for AIRR-Seq data exploration, was used to implement custom analyses. A few samples that produced fewer than 5000 total TRB sequences were removed, so 150 to 200 HIV repertoires were analyzed. Among the approximately 180 HIV repertoires that were kept, under 60 were collected before ART initiation and over 120 were collected after ART initiation. Each repertoire was downsampled to 5000 TRB nucleotide sequences, and summary statistics were averaged across 100 downsampling iterations. TRB sequences were retained for analysis only if CDR3 regions of at least seven amino acids were present. Two measures captured diversity: a Shannon entropy-derived clonality score and the Gini coefficient. In repertoire networks, the top 5000 CDR3 amino acid sequences were linked whenever an edit distance of one separated two sequences. For TRB CDR3 amino acid sequences, antigen specificity groups and MHC restriction were predicted with GLIPH2. Known CMV, EBV, HIV or tissue antigen associations were flagged by matching CDR3 amino acid sequences against VDJdb and McPAS-TCR. Pre-ART, post-ART and control groups were compared with Wilcoxon signed-rank tests and Holm-Bonferroni correction. The table comes from immuneACCESS by way of TCRdb, which keeps in-frame sequences with V and J called. Part of the clones is missing from these tables; in studies checked, under half for an unresolved V gene and the rest for unknown reasons. That table is the source of V, J and clone size, and D and trimming were worked out from the DNA. This sample is represented by roughly 28,000 clones; 85% to 90% of them were singletons. The ten biggest clones cover approximately 4% of the sample.

Looking up the germline V gene yields CDR1 KGHSH and CDR2 LQKENI. Relative to germline, V is 4 bases shorter and J is 3 bases shorter, with 10 bases between their ends. CDR3 length: 13 amino acids, cysteine to phenylalanine. Kept here is only the CDR3 DNA, which spans 39 bases and is read in frame from base 1. The sample in question was unsorted PBMCs, obtained 0.5 years after starting antiretroviral therapy. This receptor was identified in a woman younger than 35 with HIV. The sequence links TRBV18 to TRBJ2-7, and possibly TRBD1, on 6 matching bases. The DNA sequence is as follows: TGTGCCAGCTCACGACGGACAGACTACGAGCAGTACTTC. Protein translation: CASSRRTDYEQYF.